Following are 21 T cell receptor beta chains from one sample sequenced in a study of T cell changes during pregnancy in multiple sclerosis. The protocol was immunoSEQ multiplex PCR, while the TCRdb copy is restricted to in-frame clones and leaves out a portion. The sample carries tens of thousands of clones, more than 85% recorded once. Sequences were derived from peripheral blood, sampled after pregnancy. The receptors were sampled from a female donor in good health, enrolled as a control in a pregnancy study.

This chain uses TRBV20-1 with TRBJ2-3; D gene uncertain. Germline CDR1 and CDR2: DFQATT and SNEGSKA (reference sequence). Trimming took off 7 bases at V and 4 bases at J, with 9 bases between the two ends. The CDR3 covers 11 residues. The CDR3: CSVMSPDTQYF. CDR3 DNA sequence: TGCAGTGTCATGAGTCCAGATACGCAGTATTTT.

The rearrangement joins TRBV30 to TRBJ2-2, with D tentatively TRBD1 (5 bases). Germline CDR1 and CDR2: GTSNPN and SVGIG (reference sequence). V was clipped by 6 bases and J by 5 bases, with 7 bases between them. The CDR3 sequence is 11 residues long. CDR3 loop: CACAGTGELFF. CDR3 in DNA: TGTGCCTGCGCAGGGACCGGGGAGCTGTTTTTT. The whole variable domain, remainder taken from reference TRBV30 and TRBJ2-2, is SQTIHQWPATLVQPVGSPLSLECTVEGTSNPNLYWYRQAAGRGLQLLFYSVGIGQISSEVPQNLSASRPQDRQFILSSKKLLLSDSGFYLCACAGTGELFFGEGSRLTVL.

V usage is TRBV18 and J usage is TRBJ2-4; the D is unclear. This CDR3 contains 13 residues. Trimming removed 3 bases from V and 8 bases from J, with 11 bases in between. The V gene's germline CDR1 is KGHSH and CDR2 LQKENI. In nucleotides, the CDR3 is TGTGCCAGCTCACCTCAGTTTGGTGACATTCAGTACTTC. Protein: CASSPQFGDIQYF.

The rearrangement joins TRBV9 to TRBJ2-1; 8 nucleotides agree with TRBD1. This CDR3 spans 16 amino acids. V shed 1 base and J 0 bases; nucleotides not matched to a gene: 3. Germline lookup yields CDR1 SGDLS and CDR2 YYNGEE. This chain's CDR3 is CASSVSGGHSYNEQFF. The CDR3 DNA is TGTGCCAGCAGCGTATCAGGGGGCCACTCCTACAATGAGCAGTTCTTC.

The rearrangement joins TRBV6-5 to TRBJ2-1, with D uncertain. The CDR3 runs to 11 residues. The V end was cut by 4 bases, the J end by 7 bases, with 5 bases between. Germline loops: CDR1 MNHEY, CDR2 SVGAGI. CDR3: CASSLQNEQFF. The CDR3 nucleotides read TGTGCCAGCAGTTTGCAGAATGAGCAGTTCTTC.

This clone was detected only once. The V gene is TRBV5-4, the J gene TRBJ2-2; D not resolved. With 0 bases removed from V and 4 bases from J, the gap between germline ends came to 10 bases. Germline V lookup: CDR1 SGHNT, CDR2 YYREEE (reference sequence). The CDR3 is 15 residues long. Here the CDR3 DNA reads TGTGCCAGCAGCTTGGCGATCGGTCCCACCGGGGAGCTGTTTTTT. This encodes CASSLAIGPTGELFF.

The chain couples TRBV6-5 to TRBJ1-1; D is ambiguous. Per germline, CDR1 MNHEY and CDR2 SVGAGI. Trimming removed 6 bases from V and 2 bases from J, with 13 bases in between. The CDR3 has 14 residues. For the CDR3, the DNA is TGTGCCAGCAGCCCAGCCGGGGTAAACACTGAAGCTTTCTTT. It is translated as CASSPAGVNTEAFF.

The rearrangement links TRBV5-1 to TRBJ2-2, with a tentative D call TRBD1 (5 bases). V gave up 2 bases and J gave up 1 base, with 6 bases separating them. The CDR3 extends over 14 amino acids. Germline CDR1 reads SGHRS; CDR2 reads YFSETQ. Here the CDR3 DNA reads TGCGCCAGCAGCTTCGGACAGAACACCGGGGAGCTGTTTTTT. Translating it yields CASSFGQNTGELFF.

The chain couples TRBV6-6 to TRBJ1-6, with 7 bases lining up with TRBD1. V gave up 2 bases and J gave up 8 bases; unmatched junction bases: 3. Germline CDR1 reads MNHNY; CDR2 reads SVGAGI (reference sequence). This CDR3 is built from 14 residues. CDR3 sequence: CASSYNQGDSPLHF. DNA for the CDR3: TGTGCCAGCAGTTACAACCAGGGGGATTCACCCCTCCACTTT.

CDR3 sequence (DNA): TGTGCCTGGAGTGTGGGGTTTCTAGCGGATAACCAAGAGACCCAGTACTTC. Its protein is CAWSVGFLADNQETQYF. The chain joins TRBV30 to TRBJ2-5; 7 bases align to TRBD2. Trimming took 0 bases from V and 0 from J; bases not matched to a gene: 10. CDR1 and CDR2 from the germline V gene are GTSNPN and SVGIG (reference sequence). The CDR3 is 17 amino acids.

The rearrangement uses TRBV5-1 and TRBJ1-1, with 7 bases matching TRBD1. V trimming: 4 bases; J trimming: 3 bases; junction bases outside the gene matches: 6. Germline lookup yields CDR1 SGHRS and CDR2 YFSETQ. The CDR3 contains 14 residues. CDR3 in amino acids: CASSLQGVDTEAFF. CDR3 DNA sequence: TGCGCCAGCAGCCTTCAGGGGGTTGACACTGAAGCTTTCTTT.

This chain joins TRBV27 and TRBJ2-6, with 9 bases identical to TRBD1. Per germline, CDR1 MNHEY and CDR2 SMNVEV (reference sequence). The CDR3 sequence is 18 residues long. V shed 4 bases, J shed 0 bases, and the junction held 7 bases outside the gene matches. CDR3 amino acids: CASSWGQGTLSGANVLTF. Written as DNA, the CDR3 is TGTGCCAGCAGTTGGGGACAGGGAACTCTCTCTGGGGCCAACGTCCTGACTTTC.

V and J are TRBV5-1 and TRBJ1-6; TRBD1 agrees at 9 bases. This CDR3 spans 15 amino acids. Per the germline V gene, CDR1 is SGHRS and CDR2 is YFSETQ. With V trimmed by 3 bases and J by 7 bases, 5 bases remained unmatched. Here the CDR3 DNA reads TGCGCCAGCAGCTCGATGGGGACAGGGAATTCACCCCTCCACTTT. Translated, it gives CASSSMGTGNSPLHF.

This chain links TRBV28 with TRBJ1-1; 7 bases are a match to TRBD1. The CDR3 extends over 14 amino acids. V gave up 2 bases and J gave up 5 bases; unmatched junction bases: 5. The germline gives CDR1 MDHEN, CDR2 SYDVKM. The CDR3 sequence: CASSLISGGTEAFF. The CDR3 DNA reads as TGTGCCAGCAGTTTAATTTCAGGGGGTACTGAAGCTTTCTTT.

The genes are TRBV5-4 and TRBJ1-3; D ambiguous. The CDR3 has 15 amino acids. In germline, CDR1 is SGHNT, CDR2 YYREEE (reference sequence). The ends were cut back, 10 bases at V and 3 bases at J, with 20 bases in the middle. CDR3 sequence reads: CALFWNPGGGNTIYF. The CDR3, as DNA: TGTGCCCTATTCTGGAACCCCGGCGGTGGAAACACCATATATTTT.

This clone has more than one count but fewer than ten. The V and J genes are TRBV19 and TRBJ2-7; the D gene is possibly TRBD2 (5 bases). CDR1 LNHDA and CDR2 SQIVND come from the germline V gene (reference sequence). The CDR3 contains 14 residues. V gave up 4 bases and J gave up 7 bases, with 17 bases separating them. In nucleotides, the CDR3 is TGTGCCAGTAGTACTCGGACTGATCTTTGGGAGCAGTACTTC. This translates into CASSTRTDLWEQYF.

V is TRBV9 and J is TRBJ2-1; 9 bases are shared with TRBD2. This CDR3 comprises 15 residues. Trimming took 1 base from V and 8 from J; bases not matched to a gene: 7. Per the germline V gene, CDR1 is SGDLS and CDR2 is YYNGEE. The CDR3 spells CASSVTAGGYHEQFF. The CDR3, as DNA: TGTGCCAGCAGCGTAACGGCGGGAGGGTATCATGAGCAGTTCTTC. Using reference TRBV9 and TRBJ2-1 for the parts outside the CDR3, the full variable domain is DSGVTQTPKHLITATGQRVTLRCSPRSGDLSVYWYQQSLDQGLQFLIQYYNGEERAKGNILERFSAQQFPDLHSELNLSSLELGDSALYFCASSVTAGGYHEQFFGPGTRLTVL.

J is TRBJ1-2 and V is TRBV28, with D perhaps matching TRBD1 (5 bases). V dropped 6 bases and J dropped 4 bases, with 9 bases sitting between them. Germline CDR1 MDHEN, CDR2 SYDVKM. This CDR3 has 12 residues. CDR3 sequence reads: CASRSGGYGYTF. The DNA for the CDR3 is TGTGCCAGCAGATCCGGGGGCTATGGCTACACCTTC.

The chain joins TRBV7-2 to TRBJ2-7; 13 bases are a match to TRBD2. With 0 bases clipped from V and 0 bases from J, the junction kept 5 bases outside the gene matches. CDR1 and CDR2 from the germline V gene are SGHTA and FQGNSA. This CDR3 comprises 18 residues. The CDR3 coding sequence is TGTGCCAGCAGCTTAGCTGGGGGACTAGCGGGGCTCTCCTACGAGCAGTACTTC. Translating gives CASSLAGGLAGLSYEQYF.

The chain couples TRBV9 to TRBJ1-1; D might be TRBD1 (6 bases). This CDR3 region has 14 residues. The V end lost 1 base, the J end lost 0 bases, and 7 bases lay between the germline ends. CDR1 and CDR2 (germline): SGDLS, YYNGEE. For the CDR3, the DNA is TGTGCCAGCAGCGTAACAGGGTTGAACACTGAAGCTTTCTTT. Protein product: CASSVTGLNTEAFF. The whole variable domain, remainder taken from reference TRBV9 and TRBJ1-1, is DSGVTQTPKHLITATGQRVTLRCSPRSGDLSVYWYQQSLDQGLQFLIQYYNGEERAKGNILERFSAQQFPDLHSELNLSSLELGDSALYFCASSVTGLNTEAFFGQGTRLTVV.

V is TRBV9 and J is TRBJ2-1; TRBD2 matches at 10 bases. This CDR3 is built from 18 residues. Germline CDR1 SGDLS, CDR2 YYNGEE. After removal of 0 bases from V and 1 base from J, the junction contained 7 bases not matched to a gene. CDR3 coding DNA: TGTGCCAGCAGCGTAGTCAGCGGGAGGGCCGGATCCTACAATGAGCAGTTCTTC. Protein product: CASSVVSGRAGSYNEQFF. Full variable domain (missing parts from reference TRBV9 and TRBJ2-1): DSGVTQTPKHLITATGQRVTLRCSPRSGDLSVYWYQQSLDQGLQFLIQYYNGEERAKGNILERFSAQQFPDLHSELNLSSLELGDSALYFCASSVVSGRAGSYNEQFFGPGTRLTVL.